This T cell receptor beta chain is drawn from a study of cytomegalovirus exposure and HLA in healthy donors. The study, taken as a whole, reports: In a later analysis, at a false discovery rate of 0.05, about 17,000 TCR beta sequences matched HLA alleles. Reported results showed that the classifier diagnosed cytomegalovirus status with high specificity and sensitivity.

Healthy bone marrow donors made up the donor group. PCR amplification relied on 60 Vbeta primers (plus 13 Jbeta primers). As processed by the authors: There were around 80 million unique TCR beta chains by a later count, and approximately 12 million of them were shared. Method: immunoSEQ multiplex PCR; TCRdb's copy keeps in-frame clones and lacks some. V and J calls and clone size come straight from that table; D and trimming were deduced from the DNA. The data contain some 130,000 clones, roughly three fifths of them seen just once; the ten biggest clones take up more than 8.5%. On this clone: No antigen is known for it.

From germline, CDR1 is SGHDN and CDR2 FVKESK. The CDR3 has 13 residues. Trimming removed 4 bases from V and 2 bases from J, with 9 bases in between. The sample consisted of PBMCs. The TCR comes from a man aged 35-49 years in good health and CMV-seropositive. The chain links TRBV14 to TRBJ2-7; D is unresolved. The CDR3 region is CASSPYMTYEQYF. CDR3 bases: TGTGCCAGCAGCCCGTACATGACCTACGAGCAGTACTTC.